Below, 7 T cell receptor beta chains from the same sample are listed, as sequenced in a study of cytomegalovirus exposure and HLA in healthy donors. Measured with immunoSEQ multiplex PCR; TCRdb has only the in-frame clones, and not every one. The data show 200,000 to 250,000 clones, about nine tenths seen once. The sequencing sample was made of PBMCs. These receptors originate from a young woman in good health and CMV-seronegative.

The chain employs TRBV5-6 and TRBJ1-1, with a weak D call TRBD1 (5 bases). The CDR3 length is 13 residues. Germline CDR1 and CDR2: SGHDT and YYEEEE. V was shortened by 6 bases and J by 0 bases, with 9 bases between the two germline ends. The CDR3 bases are TGTGCCAGCACCATGACAGTGAACACTGAAGCTTTCTTT. This sequence encodes CASTMTVNTEAFF.

This clone was seen a single time. Other DNA sequences in this specimen translate into the identical CDR3. The chain links TRBV6-4 to TRBJ2-1; TRBD2 aligns across 7 bases. Germline lookup yields CDR1 MRHNA and CDR2 SNTAGT. Unmatched junction bases numbered 4, after V lost 3 bases and J lost 5 bases. This CDR3 spans 14 amino acids. The CDR3 DNA reads as TGTGCCAGCAGTGATCCTAGCGGCCACAATGAGCAGTTCTTC. Translating gives CASSDPSGHNEQFF.

The V call is TRBV28, the J call TRBJ1-5; TRBD1 agrees at 8 bases. J lost 9 bases, V lost 8 bases, and 9 bases had no gene match. The CDR3 spans 13 residues. Germline V CDR1 and CDR2: MDHEN, SYDVKM. DNA for the CDR3: TGTGCCAGCGTGGGACCACAGGGGGGGCCCCAGCATTTT. The encoded protein is CASVGPQGGPQHF.

The gene calls are TRBV19 and TRBJ2-3, with TRBD1 as a possible D gene (6 bases). Germline V gene sequence: CDR1 LNHDA, CDR2 SQIVND (reference sequence). The CDR3 contains 13 residues. Trimming took off 7 bases at V and 5 bases at J, with 13 bases between the two ends. The CDR3 spells CASMDRVKDTQYF. The DNA of the CDR3 is TGTGCCAGTATGGACAGAGTGAAAGATACGCAGTATTTT.

V and J are TRBV27 and TRBJ2-7, with 14 bases fitting TRBD2. Germline loops: CDR1 MNHEY, CDR2 SMNVEV (reference sequence). This CDR3 region has 16 residues. The junction had 4 bases not matched to a gene; V was cut back by 5 bases and J by 1 base. The chain's CDR3 is CASSDGLAGGSYEQYF. The DNA of the CDR3 is TGTGCCAGCAGTGATGGACTAGCGGGAGGTTCCTACGAGCAGTACTTC.

The genes are TRBV6-4 and TRBJ2-1, with D perhaps TRBD2 (6 bases). V was cut by 0 bases and J by 10 bases, with 10 bases left in between. The CDR3 is 13 residues long. Looked up from germline, CDR1 is MRHNA and CDR2 is SNTAGT. In DNA, the CDR3 is TGTGCCAGCAGTGACTCGAGGCGGGGAGAGCAGTTCTTC. Translation: CASSDSRRGEQFF.

As to this clone: The same CDR3 is also encoded by other DNA sequences in this sample. The genes are TRBV5-1 and TRBJ2-3; D is unresolved. V lost 0 bases, J lost 6 bases, and 5 bases lay in between. This CDR3 region has 12 residues. Looked up from germline, CDR1 is SGHRS and CDR2 is YFSETQ. The chain's CDR3 is CASSLAGDTQYF. The CDR3 region has the DNA TGCGCCAGCAGCTTGGCCGGGGATACGCAGTATTTT.